This TCR beta chain is from a study of blood T cell repertoires in COVID-19. As for the study in general: From the United States, Italy and Spain came samples of acute and convalescent COVID-19.

Sequenced by immunoSEQ multiplex PCR; TCRdb stores in-frame clones only, minus some. The sample carries 400,000 to 450,000 clones, around 90% recorded once. Participants had their cohort set by participant-reported clinical history. This receptor was obtained from a man in his late teens or twenties who had recovered from COVID-19. The sample was PBMCs or T cells enriched from blood (not recorded which).

The CDR3 loop is CASSLGHTGLHEQYF. The CDR3 nucleotides read TGTGCCAGCAGTTTAGGTCACACAGGGTTGCACGAGCAGTACTTC. The chain carries TRBV27 and TRBJ2-7, with a weak D call TRBD1 (6 bases). The V gene lost 2 bases and the J gene lost 5 bases, with 16 bases spanning the gap. The CDR3 has 15 residues. Germline V gene sequence: CDR1 MNHEY, CDR2 SMNVEV (reference sequence).